This T cell receptor (beta chain) appears in the sequencing data of a study of shared clonotypes between healthy human individuals. The CDR3 is made up of 12 amino acids. After removal of 8 bases from V and 2 bases from J, the junction contained 1 base not matched to a gene. Germline V gene sequence: CDR1 MGHDK, CDR2 SYGVNS. Caucasian adults living in Nashville, Tennessee, provided all samples. This clone was seen only once. As yet, its antigen is unknown. Sequencing used immunoSEQ multiplex PCR; TCRdb keeps in-frame clones, though not all of them. Of 450,000 to 650,000 clones listed, around 77% were seen once; the top ten hold about 12%. Study findings and constraints: Donor scarcity curtailed the genetic and exposure-history diversity represented herein.

The source is a woman in her thirties or forties in good health. Some clones in this sample may be carry-over from other donors' samples. Specimen: PBMCs. V usage is TRBV25-1 and J usage is TRBJ2-7, with 9 bases fitting TRBD2. This CDR3 reads CASGGRAYEQYF. The DNA of the CDR3 is TGTGCCAGCGGCGGGAGGGCCTACGAGCAGTACTTC.